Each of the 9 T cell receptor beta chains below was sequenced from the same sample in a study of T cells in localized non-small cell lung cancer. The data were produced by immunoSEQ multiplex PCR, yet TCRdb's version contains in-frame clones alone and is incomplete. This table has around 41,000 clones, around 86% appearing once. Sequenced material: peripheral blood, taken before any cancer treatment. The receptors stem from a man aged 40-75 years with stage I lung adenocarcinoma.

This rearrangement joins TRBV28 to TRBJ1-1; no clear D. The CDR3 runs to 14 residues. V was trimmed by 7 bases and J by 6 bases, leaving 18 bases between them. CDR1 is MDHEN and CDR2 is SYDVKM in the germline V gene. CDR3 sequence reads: CASTLSVGIAEAFF. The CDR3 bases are TGTGCCAGCACCCTGTCAGTGGGTATCGCTGAAGCTTTCTTT.

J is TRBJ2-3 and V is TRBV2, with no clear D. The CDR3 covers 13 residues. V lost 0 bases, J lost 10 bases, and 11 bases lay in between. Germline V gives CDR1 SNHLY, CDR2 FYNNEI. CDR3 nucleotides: TGTGCCAGCAGTGAAGCTCGCCGGGCCCCGCAGTATTTT. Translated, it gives CASSEARRAPQYF.

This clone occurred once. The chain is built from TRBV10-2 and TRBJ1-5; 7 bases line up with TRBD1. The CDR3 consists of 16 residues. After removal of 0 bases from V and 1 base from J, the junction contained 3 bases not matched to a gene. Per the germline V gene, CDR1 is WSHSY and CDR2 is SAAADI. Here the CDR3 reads CASSESARGSNQPQHF. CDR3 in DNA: TGCGCCAGCAGTGAGTCGGCCAGGGGGAGCAATCAGCCCCAGCATTTT.

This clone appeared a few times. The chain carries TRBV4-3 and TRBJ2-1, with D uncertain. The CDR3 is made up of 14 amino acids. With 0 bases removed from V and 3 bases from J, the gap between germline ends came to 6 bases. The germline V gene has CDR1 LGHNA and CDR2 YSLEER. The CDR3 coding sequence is TGCGCCAGCAGCCAAGACCCCCGCTACAATGAGCAGTTCTTC. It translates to CASSQDPRYNEQFF.

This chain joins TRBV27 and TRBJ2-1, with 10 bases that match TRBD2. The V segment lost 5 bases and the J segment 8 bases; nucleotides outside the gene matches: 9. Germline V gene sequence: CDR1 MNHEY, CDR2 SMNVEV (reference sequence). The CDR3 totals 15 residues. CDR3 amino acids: CASSNLASGSYEQFF. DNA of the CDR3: TGTGCCAGCAGTAATTTGGCTAGCGGGAGTTATGAGCAGTTCTTC.

The CDR3 sequence is CASSDSGTSEYNEQFF. CDR3 in DNA: TGTGCCAGCAGTGACTCCGGGACTAGCGAGTACAATGAGCAGTTCTTC. The chain combines TRBV6-4 with TRBJ2-1, with 10 bases that match TRBD2. This CDR3 region has 16 residues. The germline CDR1 and CDR2 sequences are MRHNA and SNTAGT. Trimming at V came to 0 bases and at J to 4 bases, leaving 3 bases not matched to a gene.

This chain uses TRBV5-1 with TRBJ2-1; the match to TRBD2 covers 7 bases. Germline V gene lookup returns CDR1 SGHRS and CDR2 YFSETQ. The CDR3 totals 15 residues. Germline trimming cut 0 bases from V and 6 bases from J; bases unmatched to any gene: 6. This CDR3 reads CASSLAGEGINEQFF. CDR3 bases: TGCGCCAGCAGCTTGGCCGGGGAGGGCATCAATGAGCAGTTCTTC.

The CDR3 loop reads CASSFRGLAKNIQYF. In DNA form, the CDR3 reads TGTGCCAGCAGCTTCAGGGGGCTAGCCAAAAACATTCAGTACTTC. The chain uses TRBV7-9 and TRBJ2-4; 8 bases are a match to TRBD1. V lost 3 bases, J lost 0 bases, and 1 base stayed unmatched. Germline loops: CDR1 SEHNR, CDR2 FQNEAQ (reference sequence). This CDR3 is 15 amino acids long.

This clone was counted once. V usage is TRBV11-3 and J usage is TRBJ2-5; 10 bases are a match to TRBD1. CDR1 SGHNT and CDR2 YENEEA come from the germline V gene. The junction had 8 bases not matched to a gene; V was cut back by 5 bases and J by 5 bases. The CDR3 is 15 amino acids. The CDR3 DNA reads TGTGCCAGCAGCCCTGGGACAGGGGAATGGGAGACCCAGTACTTC. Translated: CASSPGTGEWETQYF.